This T cell receptor beta chain was obtained from a study of neoadjuvant anti-PD-1 for oral cavity cancer. In germline, CDR1 is LNHNV, CDR2 YYDKDF (reference sequence). The CDR3 spans 13 residues. The V end was cut by 5 bases, the J end by 4 bases, with 9 bases between. Blood libraries mostly used approximately 0.5 ug genomic DNA, six replicates each. Using immunoSEQ multiplex PCR, the repertoire was profiled, and TCRdb retains in-frame clones only, with some absent. The table includes 65,000 to 95,000 clones, roughly four fifths detected once. The rearrangement uses TRBV15 and TRBJ1-3, with D perhaps matching TRBD1 (5 bases). The sample here was PBMCs, taken before nivolumab (anti-PD-1) treatment. This receptor was taken from a person aged 40 to 85 with oral cavity squamous cell carcinoma. CDR3 DNA: TGTGCCACCAGCGGGGGACCCGGAAACACCATATATTTT. This encodes CATSGGPGNTIYF. The variable domain in full, completed from reference TRBV15 and TRBJ1-3, reads DAMVIQNPRYQVTQFGKPVTLSCSQTLNHNVMYWYQQKSSQAPKLLFHYYDKDFNNEADTPDNFQSRRPNTSFCFLDIRSPGLGDTAMYLCATSGGPGNTIYFGEGSWLTVV.